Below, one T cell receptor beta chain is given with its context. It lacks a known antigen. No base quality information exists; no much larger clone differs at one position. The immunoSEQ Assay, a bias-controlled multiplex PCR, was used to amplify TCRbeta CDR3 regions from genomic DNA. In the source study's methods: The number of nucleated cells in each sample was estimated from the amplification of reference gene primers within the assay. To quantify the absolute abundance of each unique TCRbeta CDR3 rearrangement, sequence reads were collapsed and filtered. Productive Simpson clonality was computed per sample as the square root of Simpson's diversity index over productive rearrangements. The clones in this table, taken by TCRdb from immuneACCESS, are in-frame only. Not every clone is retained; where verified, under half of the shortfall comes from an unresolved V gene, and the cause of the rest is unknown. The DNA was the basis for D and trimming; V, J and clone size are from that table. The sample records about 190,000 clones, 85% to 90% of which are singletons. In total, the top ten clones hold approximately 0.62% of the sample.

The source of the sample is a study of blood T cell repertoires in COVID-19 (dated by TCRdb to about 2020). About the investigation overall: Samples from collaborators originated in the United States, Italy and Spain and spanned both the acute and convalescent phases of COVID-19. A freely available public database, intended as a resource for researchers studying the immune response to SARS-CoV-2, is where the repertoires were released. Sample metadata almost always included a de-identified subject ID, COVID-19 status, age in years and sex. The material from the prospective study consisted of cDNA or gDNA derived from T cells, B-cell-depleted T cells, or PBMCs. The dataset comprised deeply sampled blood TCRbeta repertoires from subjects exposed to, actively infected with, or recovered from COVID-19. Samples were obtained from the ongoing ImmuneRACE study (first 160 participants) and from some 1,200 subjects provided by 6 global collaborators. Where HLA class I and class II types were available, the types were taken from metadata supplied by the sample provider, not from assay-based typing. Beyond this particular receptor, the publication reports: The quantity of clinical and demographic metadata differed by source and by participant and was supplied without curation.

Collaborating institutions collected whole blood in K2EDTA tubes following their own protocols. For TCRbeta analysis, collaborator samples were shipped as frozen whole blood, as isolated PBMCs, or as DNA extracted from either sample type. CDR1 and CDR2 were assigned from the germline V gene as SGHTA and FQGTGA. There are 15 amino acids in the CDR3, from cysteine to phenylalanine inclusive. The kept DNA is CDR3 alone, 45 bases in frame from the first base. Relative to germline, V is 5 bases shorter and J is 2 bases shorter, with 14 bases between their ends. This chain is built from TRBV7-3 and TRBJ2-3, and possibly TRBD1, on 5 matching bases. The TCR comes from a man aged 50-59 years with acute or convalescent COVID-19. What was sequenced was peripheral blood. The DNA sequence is TGTGCCAGCAGCCCAGCAGGGAACCCCACAGATACGCAGTATTTT. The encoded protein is CASSPAGNPTDTQYF.